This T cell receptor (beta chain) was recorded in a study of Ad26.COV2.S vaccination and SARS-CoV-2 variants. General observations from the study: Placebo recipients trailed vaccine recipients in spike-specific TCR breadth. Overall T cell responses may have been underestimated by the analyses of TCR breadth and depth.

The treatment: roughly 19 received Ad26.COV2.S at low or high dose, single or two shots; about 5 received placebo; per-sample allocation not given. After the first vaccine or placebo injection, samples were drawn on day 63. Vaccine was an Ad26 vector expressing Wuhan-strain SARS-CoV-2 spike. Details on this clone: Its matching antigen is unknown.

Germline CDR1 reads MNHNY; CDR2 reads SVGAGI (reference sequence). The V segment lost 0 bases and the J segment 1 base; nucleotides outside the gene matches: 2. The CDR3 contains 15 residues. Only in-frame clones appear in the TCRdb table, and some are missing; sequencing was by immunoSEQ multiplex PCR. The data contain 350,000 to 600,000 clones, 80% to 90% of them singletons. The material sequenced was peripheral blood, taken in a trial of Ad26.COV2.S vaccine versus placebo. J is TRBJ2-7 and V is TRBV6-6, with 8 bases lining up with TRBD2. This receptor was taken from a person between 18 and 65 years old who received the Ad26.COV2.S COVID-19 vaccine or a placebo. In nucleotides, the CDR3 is TGTGCCAGCAGTTACTCGGCGGGAGGATCCTACGAGCAGTACTTC. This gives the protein CASSYSAGGSYEQYF.